Listed below are T cell receptor beta chains from one sample, sequenced in a study of identical twins. Using its own MiXCR run on the 5' RACE reads, TCRdb lists one record per CDR3 protein. The sample lists around 240,000 distinct CDR3 sequences; around 7% were seen once. These data were also reused for a study on yellow fever vaccine responses in identical twins.

Sequencing was done on a sample of memory (CD45RO+) T cells sorted from blood. These receptors were collected from a woman between 18 and 30 years old in good health. The CDR3 runs from the conserved cysteine through the conserved F or W. A D gene is named only where the DNA matches it firmly. Clone size is stated in some rows and not others, as once, few, many or a class when expanded.

clone size	V gene	D gene	CDR3 length	J gene	CDR3 protein	CDR3 DNA
NA	TRBV18	TRBD1	13	TRBJ1-5	CASSPAGGQPQHF	TGTGCCAGCTCACCAGCAGGGGGGCAGCCCCAGCATTTT
few	TRBV10-2	NA	12	TRBJ2-1	CASSGDWVGQFF	TGCGCCAGCAGTGGCGACTGGGTTGGGCAGTTCTTC
many	TRBV12-3/TRBV12-4	NA	17	TRBJ1-5	CASSAAGGSFSNQPQHF	TGTGCCAGCAGTGCCGCGGGGGGGAGCTTTAGCAATCAGCCCCAGCATTTT
few	TRBV28	TRBD2	18	TRBJ2-3	CASSPPARASGNADTQYF	TGTGCCAGCAGTCCTCCAGCTCGGGCTAGCGGGAACGCAGATACGCAGTATTTT
few	TRBV10-3	TRBD1	14	TRBJ2-1	CAIRGDRPNNEQFF	TGTGCCATCAGGGGGGACAGGCCGAACAATGAGCAGTTCTTC
NA	TRBV7-6	NA	12	TRBJ2-5	CASSRDQETQYF	TGTGCCAGCAGCAGGGACCAAGAGACCCAGTACTTC
many	TRBV5-1	NA	14	TRBJ1-4	CASSLEATNEKLFF	TGCGCCAGCAGCTTGGAGGCAACTAATGAAAAACTGTTTTTT
NA	TRBV20-1	TRBD1	14	TRBJ2-1	CSARAGQGANEQFF	TGCAGTGCTAGAGCCGGACAGGGGGCTAATGAGCAGTTCTTC
few	TRBV20-1	NA	13	TRBJ2-7	CSAEGVKPYEQYF	TGCAGTGCTGAGGGGGTAAAGCCCTACGAGCAGTACTTC
many	TRBV5-1	TRBD1	15	TRBJ2-1	CASSLDGQGAGEQFF	TGCGCCAGCAGCTTGGATGGACAGGGGGCTGGTGAGCAGTTCTTC
many	TRBV12-3/TRBV12-4	TRBD2	15	TRBJ2-1	CASSLGEGSYNEQFF	TGTGCCAGCAGTTTAGGGGAGGGCTCTTACAATGAGCAGTTCTTC
few	TRBV9	NA	15	TRBJ2-2	CASSVHRAGTGELFF	TGTGCCAGCAGCGTCCACAGGGCGGGCACCGGGGAGCTGTTTTTT
many	TRBV24-1	NA	12	TRBJ2-1	CATSDPPGEQFF	TGTGCCACCAGTGATCCACCCGGTGAGCAGTTCTTC
few	TRBV29-1	NA	11	TRBJ1-2	CSALGGRGYTF	TGCAGCGCCCTCGGGGGCCGTGGCTACACCTTT
many	TRBV28	TRBD1	13	TRBJ1-3	CASRDRGGNTIYF	TGTGCCAGCAGAGACAGGGGTGGAAACACCATATATTTT
few	TRBV5-1	TRBD2	16	TRBJ2-7	CASSPNPAGGTYEQYF	TGCGCCAGCAGCCCAAACCCAGCGGGAGGGACCTACGAGCAGTACTTC
few	TRBV4-1	TRBD2	16	TRBJ2-5	CASSQQLAGGQETQYF	TGCGCCAGCAGCCAGCAACTAGCGGGGGGACAAGAGACCCAGTACTTC
NA	TRBV28	NA	13	TRBJ1-3	CASQEGGGNTIYF	TGTGCCAGCCAAGAGGGAGGCGGAAACACCATATATTTT
many	TRBV12-3/TRBV12-4	TRBD2	16	TRBJ2-3	CASGAGGGSVVDTQYF	TGTGCCAGCGGGGCGGGAGGAGGCTCGGTGGTAGATACGCAGTATTTT
many	TRBV7-9	NA	15	TRBJ2-7	CASSLDRGAIYEQYF	TGTGCCAGCAGCTTAGACCGGGGAGCGATCTACGAGCAGTACTTC
many	TRBV28	TRBD1	17	TRBJ2-1	CASTRQGPTPGYNEQFF	TGTGCCAGCACTCGACAGGGGCCGACCCCAGGGTACAATGAGCAGTTCTTC
few	TRBV15	NA	14	TRBJ1-6	CATGYSPENSPLHF	TGTGCCACCGGTTATAGCCCGGAGAATTCACCCCTCCACTTT
many	TRBV3-1	TRBD1	14	TRBJ1-6	CASSEQGVDSPLHF	TGTGCCAGCAGCGAACAGGGGGTGGATTCACCCCTCCACTTT
many	TRBV4-1	TRBD2	15	TRBJ2-1	CASSPTSGGYNEQFF	TGCGCCAGCAGCCCGACTAGCGGGGGGTACAATGAGCAGTTCTTC
many	TRBV18	NA	15	TRBJ1-4	CASSPRGGSNEKLFF	TGTGCCAGCTCACCACGCGGGGGCTCGAATGAAAAACTGTTTTTT
NA	TRBV20-1	TRBD2	16	TRBJ2-5	CSARDVKGLIQETQYF	TGCAGTGCTAGAGATGTTAAGGGACTAATCCAAGAGACCCAGTACTTC
many	TRBV12-3/TRBV12-4	NA	14	TRBJ2-7	CASSLTGSSREQYF	TGTGCCAGCAGTTTAACGGGATCGTCTCGGGAGCAGTACTTC
NA	TRBV28	NA	14	TRBJ2-1	CASSLRGPYNEQFF	TGTGCCAGCAGTTTGCGGGGGCCCTACAATGAGCAGTTCTTC
few	TRBV12-3/TRBV12-4	NA	11	TRBJ2-5	CASRGGETQYF	TGTGCCAGCAGGGGTGGGGAGACCCAGTACTTC
few	TRBV5-6	NA	14	TRBJ2-3	CASSLDPSTDTQYF	TGTGCCAGCAGCTTGGACCCTAGCACAGATACGCAGTATTTT
many	TRBV20-1	NA	14	TRBJ2-3	CSARRGARTDTQYF	TGCAGTGCTAGAAGGGGGGCCCGCACAGATACGCAGTATTTT
few	TRBV13	NA	13	TRBJ1-4	CASSTRIGEKLFF	TGTGCCAGCAGCACTAGGATAGGTGAAAAACTGTTTTTT
few	TRBV4-1	TRBD1	16	TRBJ2-3	CASSLAGQGGTDTQYF	TGCGCCAGCAGCCTCGCCGGACAGGGCGGCACAGATACGCAGTATTTT
many	TRBV3-1	NA	13	TRBJ1-6	CASTNTANSPLHF	TGTGCCAGCACTAACACCGCAAATTCACCCCTCCACTTT
NA	TRBV10-3	TRBD1	13	TRBJ1-1	CAITTGANTEAFF	TGTGCCATCACGACAGGGGCGAACACTGAAGCTTTCTTT
many	TRBV20-1	TRBD2	17	TRBJ2-5	CSARSAGGSSGQETQYF	TGCAGTGCTAGGTCAGCGGGAGGATCCTCGGGGCAAGAGACCCAGTACTTC
many	TRBV7-9	NA	15	TRBJ2-5	CASSFGTTNRETQYF	TGTGCCAGCAGCTTCGGAACTACTAATAGGGAGACCCAGTACTTC